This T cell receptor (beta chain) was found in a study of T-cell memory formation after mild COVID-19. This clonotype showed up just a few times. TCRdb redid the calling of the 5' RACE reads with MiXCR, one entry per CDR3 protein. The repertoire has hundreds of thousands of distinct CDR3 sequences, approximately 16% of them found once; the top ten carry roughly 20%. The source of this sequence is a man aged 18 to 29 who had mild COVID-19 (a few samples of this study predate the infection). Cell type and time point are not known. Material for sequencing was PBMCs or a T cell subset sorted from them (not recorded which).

The CDR3 spells CASSVVGSRTDTQYF. The CDR3 DNA sequence: TGTGCCAGCAGCGTAGTGGGTAGTCGCACAGATACGCAGTATTTT. The V gene is TRBV9, the J gene TRBJ2-3; D ambiguous. V was trimmed by 0 bases and J by 1 base, leaving 9 bases between them. CDR1 is SGDLS, CDR2 YYNGEE, per germline. The CDR3 is 15 amino acids.